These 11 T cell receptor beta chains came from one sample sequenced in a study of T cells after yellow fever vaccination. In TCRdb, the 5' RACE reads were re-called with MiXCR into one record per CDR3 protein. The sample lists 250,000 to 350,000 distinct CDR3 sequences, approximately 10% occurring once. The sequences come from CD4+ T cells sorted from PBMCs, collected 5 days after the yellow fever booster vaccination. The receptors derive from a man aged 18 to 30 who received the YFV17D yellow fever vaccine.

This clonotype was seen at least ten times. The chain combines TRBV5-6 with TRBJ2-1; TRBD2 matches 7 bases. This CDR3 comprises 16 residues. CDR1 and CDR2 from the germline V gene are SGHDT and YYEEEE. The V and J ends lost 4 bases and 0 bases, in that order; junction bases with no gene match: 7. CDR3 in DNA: TGTGCCAGCAGCGGGGTGGCGGGGGACTCCTACAATGAGCAGTTCTTC. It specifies CASSGVAGDSYNEQFF.

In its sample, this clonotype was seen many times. The CDR3 DNA is TGCGCCAGCAGCTATGACAGGGGAGGCAATCAGCCCCAGCATTTT. Protein sequence: CASSYDRGGNQPQHF. The chain links TRBV4-3 to TRBJ1-5; 8 bases line up with TRBD1. CDR1 is LGHNA and CDR2 is YSLEER in the germline V gene. The trim removed 5 bases at V and 2 bases at J, leaving 5 bases unmatched. This CDR3 has 15 residues.

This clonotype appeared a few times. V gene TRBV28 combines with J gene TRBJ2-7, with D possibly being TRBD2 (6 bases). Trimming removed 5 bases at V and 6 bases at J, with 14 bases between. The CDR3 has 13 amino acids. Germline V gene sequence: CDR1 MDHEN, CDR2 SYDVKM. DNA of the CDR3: TGTGCCAGCAGTCCGGAGGGCCCGGGCGAGCAGTACGTC. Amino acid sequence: CASSPEGPGEQYV.

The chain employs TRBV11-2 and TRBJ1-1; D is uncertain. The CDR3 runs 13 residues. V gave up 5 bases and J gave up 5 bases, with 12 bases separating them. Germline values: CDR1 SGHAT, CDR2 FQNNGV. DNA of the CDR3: TGTGCCAGCAGCCTTCTGTCGGGAACTGAAGCTTTCTTT. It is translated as CASSLLSGTEAFF. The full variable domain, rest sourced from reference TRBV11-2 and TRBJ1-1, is EAGVAQSPRYKIIEKRQSVAFWCNPISGHATLYWYQQILGQGPKLLIQFQNNGVVDDSQLPKDRFSAERLKGVDSTLKIQPAKLEDSAVYLCASSLLSGTEAFFGQGTRLTVV.

CDR3 residues: CASSLASGTGAHGKAFF. In DNA, the CDR3 is TGTGCCAGCAGCTTGGCCTCCGGGACAGGGGCCCACGGGAAAGCTTTCTTT. J is TRBJ1-1 and V is TRBV5-5; 10 nucleotides align to TRBD1. The germline CDR1 and CDR2 sequences are SGHKS and YYEKEE (reference sequence). This CDR3 is built from 17 residues. Losses at the gene ends were 0 bases for V and 9 bases for J; bases not matched to a gene: 14.

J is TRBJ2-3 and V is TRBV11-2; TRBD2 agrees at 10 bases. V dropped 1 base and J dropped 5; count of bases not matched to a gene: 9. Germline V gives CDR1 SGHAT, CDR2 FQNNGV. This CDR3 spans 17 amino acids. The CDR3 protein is CASSLGLAGAGGDTQYF. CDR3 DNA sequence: TGTGCCAGCAGCTTAGGGCTAGCGGGGGCCGGGGGAGATACGCAGTATTTT.

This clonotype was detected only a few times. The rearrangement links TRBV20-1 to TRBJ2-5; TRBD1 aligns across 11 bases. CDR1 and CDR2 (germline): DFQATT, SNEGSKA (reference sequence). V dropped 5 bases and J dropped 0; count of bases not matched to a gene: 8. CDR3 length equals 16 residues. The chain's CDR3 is CSAVGQGAQNQETQYF. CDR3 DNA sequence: TGCAGTGCTGTCGGACAGGGGGCGCAGAACCAAGAGACCCAGTACTTC.

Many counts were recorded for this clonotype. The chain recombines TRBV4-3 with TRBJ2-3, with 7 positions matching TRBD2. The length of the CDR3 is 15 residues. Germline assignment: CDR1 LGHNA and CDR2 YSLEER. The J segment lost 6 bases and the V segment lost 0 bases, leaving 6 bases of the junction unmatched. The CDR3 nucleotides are TGCGCCAGCAGCCAAGAGGGGGGGTCCACGGATACGCAGTATTTT. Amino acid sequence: CASSQEGGSTDTQYF.

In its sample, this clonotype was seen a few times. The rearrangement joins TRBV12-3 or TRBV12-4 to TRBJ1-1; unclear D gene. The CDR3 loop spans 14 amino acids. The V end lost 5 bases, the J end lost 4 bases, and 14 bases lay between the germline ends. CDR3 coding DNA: TGTGCCAGCAGTCCTGGCGACCGCGGCACTGAAGCTTTCTTT. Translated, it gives CASSPGDRGTEAFF.

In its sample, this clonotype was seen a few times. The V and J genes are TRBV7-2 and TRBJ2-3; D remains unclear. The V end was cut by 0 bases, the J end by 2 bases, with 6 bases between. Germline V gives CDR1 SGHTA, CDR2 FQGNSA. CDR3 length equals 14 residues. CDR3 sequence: CASSLAPATDTQYF. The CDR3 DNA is TGTGCCAGCAGCTTAGCGCCGGCCACAGATACGCAGTATTTT.

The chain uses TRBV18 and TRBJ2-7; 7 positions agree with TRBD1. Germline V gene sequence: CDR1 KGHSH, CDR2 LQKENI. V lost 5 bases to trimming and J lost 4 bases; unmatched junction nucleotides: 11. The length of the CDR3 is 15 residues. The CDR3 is CASSDQKDRAYEQYF. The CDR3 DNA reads TGTGCCAGCTCAGATCAAAAAGACAGGGCTTACGAGCAGTACTTC. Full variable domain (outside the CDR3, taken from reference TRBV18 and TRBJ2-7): NAGVMQNPRHLVRRRGQEARLRCSPMKGHSHVYWYRQLPEEGLKFMVYLQKENIIDESGMPKERFSAEFPKEGPSILRIQQVVRGDSAAYFCASSDQKDRAYEQYFGPGTRLTVT.